The source of this TCR beta chain is a study of blood T cell repertoires in COVID-19. The cohort comprised adults aged roughly 18 to 90 years residing in 20 to 30 US areas. Membership in each cohort depended on participant-reported clinical history. Per the authors' pipeline: Reference gene primer amplification in the assay estimated nucleated cell counts. Only in-frame clones appear in the TCRdb table, and some are missing; sequencing was by immunoSEQ multiplex PCR. V and J calls and clone size follow that table, whereas D and trimming were derived from the DNA. This table holds about 220,000 clones, more than 80% found once. From germline, CDR1 is SEHNR and CDR2 FQNEAQ (reference sequence). V gave up 5 bases and J gave up 1 base; unmatched junction bases: 8. The CDR3 contains 15 residues.

This TCR came from a young woman in a cohort exposed to, infected with or recovered from COVID-19 (not recorded which). This rearrangement joins TRBV7-9 to TRBJ2-7; 7 bases are shared with TRBD1. The sample consisted of PBMCs or T cells enriched from blood (not recorded which). The CDR3 DNA reads as TGTGCCAGCAGCCCAGACAGGGCATTGTCCTACGAGCAGTACTTC. The encoded protein is CASSPDRALSYEQYF.